This is a list of T cell receptor beta chains from one sample in a study of T-cell memory formation after mild COVID-19. TCRdb processed the 5' RACE reads anew with MiXCR; each CDR3 protein has one entry. The sample includes 200,000 to 300,000 distinct CDR3 sequences, just over 15% of them seen just once. The sequencing input was PBMCs or a T cell subset sorted from them (not recorded which). The source is an adult woman who had mild COVID-19 (a few samples of this study predate the infection). Cell type and time point are not known. The CDR3 runs from the conserved cysteine through the conserved F or W. Fields, in order: clone size, J gene, V gene, D gene, CDR3 protein, CDR3 DNA. A D gene is named only where the DNA matches it firmly. Expanded clones get a size class; other rows say once, few or many, or leave the size out.

- | TRBJ2-5 | TRBV12-3/TRBV12-4 | - | CASSSYTYQETQYF | TGTGCCAGCAGTTCGTACACGTACCAAGAGACCCAGTACTTC
- | TRBJ2-7 | TRBV12-3/TRBV12-4 | - | CASMKGPYEQYF | TGTGCCAGCATGAAGGGCCCCTACGAGCAGTACTTC
- | TRBJ2-1 | TRBV6-6 | TRBD1 | CASSDPGTGGRGAHNEQFF | TGTGCCAGCAGCGACCCCGGGACAGGGGGCCGGGGGGCACACAATGAGCAGTTCTTC
- | TRBJ2-1 | TRBV20-1 | TRBD2 | CSPYLRTSGGRSYNEQFF | TGCAGTCCATATCTCAGGACTAGCGGGGGACGCTCCTACAATGAGCAGTTCTTC
- | TRBJ2-5 | TRBV11-3 | TRBD2 | CASSFRGRALAQETQYF | TGTGCCAGCAGCTTCCGCGGGAGGGCCCTCGCCCAAGAGACCCAGTACTTC
few | TRBJ2-5 | TRBV6-1 | TRBD1 | CASRGDRGRLETQYF | TGTGCCAGCAGAGGTGACAGGGGGCGGTTGGAGACCCAGTACTTC
- | TRBJ1-1 | TRBV6-1 | - | CASSELRGYMNTEAFF | TGTGCCAGCAGTGAATTGAGGGGGTACATGAACACTGAAGCTTTCTTT
few | TRBJ1-2 | TRBV24-1 | - | CATSDGGANYGYTF | TGTGCCACCAGTGATGGCGGCGCTAACTATGGCTACACCTTC
few | TRBJ1-2 | TRBV7-6 | TRBD1 | CASSLGTGLIYGYTF | TGTGCCAGCAGCTTAGGGACAGGCCTCATCTATGGCTACACCTTC
- | TRBJ2-5 | TRBV19 | TRBD2 | CASSNGTSGSREKETQYF | TGTGCCAGTAGTAACGGGACTAGCGGGAGTAGAGAGAAAGAGACCCAGTACTTC
- | TRBJ2-5 | TRBV12-3/TRBV12-4 | - | CASSFSWGGGQYF | TGTGCCAGCAGTTTTTCTTGGGGAGGTGGCCAGTACTTC
- | TRBJ1-5 | TRBV6-5 | - | CASSYEARSQPQHF | TGTGCCAGCAGTTACGAGGCTCGTAGTCAGCCCCAGCATTTT
few | TRBJ1-5 | TRBV5-1 | - | CASRIGGNQPQHF | TGCGCCAGCCGTATTGGGGGAAATCAGCCCCAGCATTTT
- | TRBJ2-7 | TRBV18 | - | CASSWEGAHEQYF | TGTGCCAGCTCCTGGGAGGGGGCCCACGAGCAGTACTTC
few | TRBJ2-7 | TRBV24-1 | - | CATSESGVYEQYF | TGTGCCACCAGTGAATCGGGGGTCTACGAGCAGTACTTC
- | TRBJ1-5 | TRBV6-2/TRBV6-3 | - | CASSSTRGPNQPQHF | TGTGCCAGCAGTTCCACACGGGGTCCCAATCAGCCCCAGCATTTT
- | TRBJ2-3 | TRBV7-2 | - | CASSLVVVSTDTQYF | TGTGCCAGCAGCTTAGTAGTTGTTAGCACAGATACGCAGTATTTT
- | TRBJ2-7 | TRBV5-1 | - | CASSLRDGSYEQYF | TGCGCCAGCAGCTTGCGGGACGGCTCCTACGAGCAGTACTTC
few | TRBJ1-2 | TRBV28 | - | CASSPGDYGYTF | TGTGCCAGCAGCCCCGGGGACTATGGCTACACCTTC
- | TRBJ2-3 | TRBV3-1 | - | CASSLGARADTQYF | TGTGCCAGTTCTTTGGGCGCTCGGGCAGATACGCAGTATTTT
few | TRBJ2-3 | TRBV27 | - | CASSLVHLGDTQYF | TGTGCCAGCAGTCTGGTCCATTTAGGGGATACGCAGTATTTT
- | TRBJ1-6 | TRBV4-1 | - | CASSQSPTSLPGSRNSPLHF | TGCGCCAGCAGCCAATCGCCCACCTCTCTTCCCGGGTCGCGGAATTCACCCCTCCACTTT
few | TRBJ2-2 | TRBV29-1 | TRBD2 | CSVAGGGLNTGELFF | TGCAGCGTCGCCGGCGGGGGACTGAACACCGGGGAGCTGTTTTTT
- | TRBJ1-1 | TRBV20-1 | - | CSARDLSRNTEAFF | TGCAGTGCTAGAGATCTTAGCAGGAACACTGAAGCTTTCTTT
- | TRBJ2-5 | TRBV5-6 | - | CASSFRIRKGTQYF | TGTGCCAGCAGCTTTCGGATCCGGAAAGGCACCCAGTACTTC
many | TRBJ2-2 | TRBV12-3/TRBV12-4 | TRBD2 | CASSAGLFNTGELFF | TGTGCCAGCAGCGCGGGACTATTCAACACCGGGGAGCTGTTTTTT
few | TRBJ2-1 | TRBV7-2 | - | CASSSLMNEQFF | TGTGCCAGCAGCTCCCTGATGAACGAGCAGTTCTTC
- | TRBJ1-1 | TRBV30 | TRBD1 | CAWAPEQGYTEAFF | TGTGCCTGGGCTCCCGAACAGGGGTACACTGAAGCTTTCTTT
- | TRBJ1-2 | TRBV3-1 | TRBD1 | CASSHGTGSAGGYTF | TGTGCCAGCAGCCATGGGACAGGGAGCGCTGGGGGCTACACCTTC
- | TRBJ2-5 | TRBV3-1 | - | CASRTGLHLETQYF | TGTGCCAGCAGGACAGGCCTTCACTTAGAGACCCAGTACTTC
few | TRBJ2-7 | TRBV7-2 | - | CASSLRATSYEQYF | TGTGCCAGCAGCCTCAGGGCGACCTCCTACGAGCAGTACTTC
few | TRBJ2-7 | TRBV4-2 | TRBD1 | CASSLPTGSSYEQYF | TGTGCCAGCAGTCTCCCGACAGGGTCCTCCTACGAGCAGTACTTC
- | TRBJ2-3 | TRBV20-1 | TRBD2 | CSATSGGAEDTQYF | TGCAGTGCTACTAGCGGGGGGGCAGAAGATACGCAGTATTTT
- | TRBJ2-5 | TRBV5-1 | - | CASSGYQETQYF | TGCGCCAGCAGCGGTTACCAAGAGACCCAGTACTTC
few | TRBJ2-7 | TRBV12-3/TRBV12-4 | TRBD2 | CASSFGTRDEQYF | TGTGCCAGCAGTTTTGGGACTAGGGACGAGCAGTACTTC
few | TRBJ1-6 | TRBV5-1 | - | CASSLAGQSNSPLHF | TGCGCCAGCAGCTTGGCCGGCCAATCGAATTCACCCCTCCACTTT
few | TRBJ2-7 | TRBV6-1 | - | CASSEAHTSYEQYF | TGTGCCAGCAGTGAAGCGCACACCTCCTACGAGCAGTACTTC
- | TRBJ2-2 | TRBV7-2 | - | CASSLMAVTGELFF | TGTGCCAGCAGCTTGATGGCAGTCACCGGGGAGCTGTTTTTT
few | TRBJ2-1 | TRBV2 | TRBD2 | CASPSGLPNEQFF | TGTGCCAGCCCGTCGGGACTACCCAATGAGCAGTTCTTC
few | TRBJ1-1 | TRBV7-2 | - | CASLSARGHSNTEAFF | TGTGCCAGCCTCTCTGCCCGGGGACATTCGAACACTGAAGCTTTCTTT
- | TRBJ2-3 | TRBV7-3 | - | CASSLGGHETDTQYF | TGTGCCAGCAGCTTAGGGGGACATGAGACAGATACGCAGTATTTT
- | TRBJ2-1 | TRBV5-1 | TRBD1 | CASSLDGTGVYDEQFF | TGCGCCAGCAGCTTGGACGGGACAGGGGTATATGATGAGCAGTTCTTC
few | TRBJ2-3 | TRBV20-1 | - | CSARVGQGRGTQYF | TGCAGTGCTAGAGTAGGCCAGGGTAGGGGTACGCAGTATTTT
- | TRBJ1-5 | TRBV5-6 | - | CASSGQPNQPQHF | TGTGCCAGCAGCGGACAGCCTAATCAGCCCCAGCATTTT
- | TRBJ2-5 | TRBV7-7 | - | CASSQGGPQETQYF | TGTGCCAGCAGCCAGGGGGGTCCCCAGGAGACCCAGTACTTC
many | TRBJ2-2 | TRBV7-2 | TRBD1 | CASSRRTGSTGELFF | TGTGCCAGCAGCCGACGGACAGGGAGCACCGGGGAGCTGTTTTTT
few | TRBJ1-1 | TRBV29-1 | TRBD1 | CSVPGQGARTEAFF | TGCAGCGTTCCTGGGCAGGGGGCGCGGACTGAAGCTTTCTTT
few | TRBJ2-5 | TRBV7-2 | - | CASSPRVMYQETQYF | TGTGCCAGCAGCCCACGCGTGATGTACCAAGAGACCCAGTACTTC
- | TRBJ2-7 | TRBV6-5 | TRBD1 | CAIRDSHYEQYF | TGTGCCATCCGGGACAGCCACTACGAGCAGTACTTC
many | TRBJ2-1 | TRBV5-1 | TRBD2 | CASSQGLGLNEQFF | TGCGCCAGCAGCCAGGGACTAGGGTTAAATGAGCAGTTCTTC
few | TRBJ1-6 | TRBV5-1 | - | CASSALQDRSSPLHF | TGCGCCAGCAGCGCCCTCCAGGATAGGAGTTCACCCCTCCACTTT
once | TRBJ2-7 | TRBV5-5 | - | CASSLALAGEYF | TGTGCCAGCAGCTTGGCCTTGGCCGGAGAGTACTTC
few | TRBJ1-1 | TRBV7-9 | TRBD1 | CASRADRVWEAFF | TGTGCCAGCAGAGCTGACAGGGTTTGGGAAGCTTTCTTT
many | TRBJ2-3 | TRBV7-9 | TRBD1 | CASSQGQGTDTQYF | TGTGCCAGCAGCCAAGGACAGGGAACAGATACGCAGTATTTT
few | TRBJ2-1 | TRBV7-3 | TRBD2 | CASSLSGTSGPAF | TGTGCCAGCAGCTTATCTGGGACTAGCGGGCCCGCGTTC